The 20 T cell receptor beta chains given below trace back to one sample, sequenced in a study of cytomegalovirus exposure and HLA in healthy donors. 13 Jbeta primers and 60 Vbeta primers were used for the PCR. This table comes from immunoSEQ multiplex PCR, and its TCRdb copy is limited to in-frame clones, with some not included. The data contain 150,000 or so clones, roughly 80% of them singletons. Input material: PBMCs. Every receptor here comes from a woman aged 25 to 45 in good health and CMV-seronegative.

CDR3 coding DNA: TGTGCCAGCAGCTTGGGGGGACAGGTCCCCATTTATAATTCACCCCTCCACTTT. Its translation: CASSLGGQVPIYNSPLHF. V usage is TRBV5-6 and J usage is TRBJ1-6, with 8 nucleotides matching TRBD1. The germline gives CDR1 SGHDT, CDR2 YYEEEE. This CDR3 comprises 18 residues. J lost 4 bases, V lost 0 bases, and 9 bases had no gene match.

This rearrangement joins TRBV18 to TRBJ2-1; 12 bases fit TRBD2. Germline V gene data show CDR1 as KGHSH and CDR2 as LQKENI. This CDR3 has 15 residues. V gave up 4 bases and J gave up 6 bases; unmatched junction bases: 4. CDR3 in amino acids: CASSQTSGGSNEQFF. DNA for the CDR3: TGTGCCAGCTCACAAACTAGCGGGGGGTCCAATGAGCAGTTCTTC.

The CDR3 reads CASSEGDRGNYGYTF. As DNA, the CDR3 is TGTGCCAGCAGCGAGGGGGACAGGGGGAACTATGGCTACACCTTC. The chain links TRBV6-6 to TRBJ1-2; 11 nucleotides line up with TRBD1. Unmatched junction bases numbered 5, after V lost 6 bases and J lost 2 bases. Germline V lookup: CDR1 MNHNY, CDR2 SVGAGI (reference sequence). This CDR3 is 15 amino acids long.

In its sample, this clone was seen a few times. This chain joins TRBV5-1 and TRBJ2-2; D possibly corresponds to TRBD2 (6 bases). Germline values: CDR1 SGHRS, CDR2 YFSETQ. The V gene lost 0 bases and the J gene lost 1 base, with 13 bases spanning the gap. The CDR3 length is 17 residues. The CDR3 region has the DNA TGCGCCAGCAGCTTGGCCTACGGCGGGGTGAACACCGGGGAGCTGTTTTTT. Translated: CASSLAYGGVNTGELFF.

The chain combines TRBV9 with TRBJ1-2; D is unclear. V was cut by 0 bases and J by 8 bases, with 14 bases left in between. This CDR3 region has 14 residues. Germline-derived CDR1 and CDR2 are SGDLS and YYNGEE. The CDR3 region has the DNA TGTGCCAGCAGCGTAGATCTCGAGTCCAAAGGCTACACCTTC. This codes for CASSVDLESKGYTF.

The count of this clone is one. The V gene is TRBV19, the J gene TRBJ1-3; the D gene is possibly TRBD1 (5 bases). CDR3 length: 17 amino acids. CDR1 LNHDA and CDR2 SQIVND come from the germline V gene (reference sequence). V lost 7 bases to trimming and J lost 0 bases, with 19 bases between them. The CDR3 coding sequence is TGTGCCAGTAAGCTGTCAGGGTCCCTACGCTCTGGAAACACCATATATTTT. Translation gives CASKLSGSLRSGNTIYF.

The CDR3 DNA reads as TGTGCCAGCAGCTTCGGACTAGCGGGGGGGCTTAATGAGCAGTTCTTC. Encoded protein: CASSFGLAGGLNEQFF. The chain links TRBV11-2 to TRBJ2-1; 15 bases align to TRBD2. The CDR3 is made up of 16 amino acids. Germline V lookup: CDR1 SGHAT, CDR2 FQNNGV. The trim removed 3 bases at V and 7 bases at J, leaving 4 bases unmatched.

The table lists this clone with a count of one. This chain joins TRBV2 and TRBJ1-5; TRBD1 agrees at 7 bases. Trimming cost V 4 bases and J 4 bases; bases outside gene matches: 7. The germline V gene encodes CDR1 SNHLY and CDR2 FYNNEI. This CDR3 spans 15 amino acids. The CDR3 region has the DNA TGTGCCAGCAGTGTTTATGGGACAGCAAATCAGCCCCAGCATTTT. Its protein product is CASSVYGTANQPQHF. The full variable domain, completed using reference TRBV2 and TRBJ1-5, is EPEVTQTPSHQVTQMGQEVILRCVPISNHLYFYWYRQILGQKVEFLVSFYNNEISEKSEIFDDQFSVERPDGSNFTLKIRSTKLEDSAMYFCASSVYGTANQPQHFGDGTRLSIL.

This sequence joins TRBV2 and TRBJ1-1, with D unresolved. CDR1 and CDR2 (germline): SNHLY, FYNNEI. CDR3 length equals 11 residues. Trimming took 2 bases from V and 6 from J, leaving 4 bases between them. The CDR3 region has the DNA TGTGCCAGCAGTGAAATAGCTGAAGCTTTCTTT. It yields the protein CASSEIAEAFF. The full variable domain, rest sourced from reference TRBV2 and TRBJ1-1, is EPEVTQTPSHQVTQMGQEVILRCVPISNHLYFYWYRQILGQKVEFLVSFYNNEISEKSEIFDDQFSVERPDGSNFTLKIRSTKLEDSAMYFCASSEIAEAFFGQGTRLTVV.

This chain joins TRBV18 and TRBJ1-1, with D tentatively TRBD1 (6 bases). The CDR3 is 14 residues long. CDR1 is KGHSH, CDR2 LQKENI, per germline. Trimming shortened V by 4 bases and J by 5 bases, and 14 bases separated the two germline ends. This chain's CDR3 is CASSREGGGTEAFF. The DNA for the CDR3 is TGTGCCAGCTCACGTGAAGGGGGTGGGACTGAAGCTTTCTTT.

This sequence joins TRBV7-9 and TRBJ1-2, with 7 bases identical to TRBD1. The CDR3 has 13 residues. The ends lost 5 bases at V and 10 bases at J; junction bases unmatched: 10. Germline-derived CDR1 and CDR2 are SEHNR and FQNEAQ (reference sequence). This CDR3 is CASSQTTGLAYTF. The DNA for the CDR3 is TGTGCCAGCAGCCAGACGACAGGGTTGGCCTACACCTTC.

CDR3 nucleotides: TGTGCCAGCAGCCCCCCCCTCGGGGACACCATATATTTT. Protein sequence: CASSPPLGDTIYF. The chain carries TRBV7-9 and TRBJ1-3, with D unresolved. Per the germline V gene, CDR1 is SEHNR and CDR2 is FQNEAQ (reference sequence). The CDR3 loop spans 13 amino acids. V was cut by 5 bases and J by 8 bases, with 13 bases left in between.

Written as DNA, the CDR3 is TGTGCCAGCAGTAGACAGGGGGGCTTGGGGGAGCTGTTTTTT. Translating gives CASSRQGGLGELFF. The rearrangement uses TRBV27 and TRBJ2-2, with 9 bases identical to TRBD1. The CDR3 is 14 residues long. Per germline, CDR1 MNHEY and CDR2 SMNVEV (reference sequence). Trimming took 5 bases from V and 8 from J; bases not matched to a gene: 6.

The rearrangement uses TRBV18 and TRBJ2-7, with D possibly matching TRBD2 (6 bases). The germline V and J ends were trimmed by 5 bases and 6 bases, with 8 bases remaining between them. The CDR3 is 11 amino acids. CDR1 KGHSH and CDR2 LQKENI come from the germline V gene. The CDR3 DNA is TGTGCCAGCTCAGCGGGGTCCGAGCAGTACTTC. The encoded protein is CASSAGSEQYF. Together with reference TRBV18 and TRBJ2-7, the CDR3 gives the full variable domain: NAGVMQNPRHLVRRRGQEARLRCSPMKGHSHVYWYRQLPEEGLKFMVYLQKENIIDESGMPKERFSAEFPKEGPSILRIQQVVRGDSAAYFCASSAGSEQYFGPGTRLTVT.

J is TRBJ1-1 and V is TRBV13; maybe TRBD1 (6 bases). The ends were cut back, 1 base at V and 1 base at J, with 13 bases in the middle. CDR1 PRHDT and CDR2 FYEKMQ come from the germline V gene (reference sequence). The length of the CDR3 is 16 residues. CDR3 DNA sequence: TGTGCCAGCAGCTTAGCGGGCCCACAGGGGAACACTGAAGCTTTCTTT. It codes for CASSLAGPQGNTEAFF.

This chain joins TRBV13 and TRBJ1-1; D is uncertain. Germline values: CDR1 PRHDT, CDR2 FYEKMQ (reference sequence). This CDR3 contains 11 residues. The V and J ends lost 7 bases and 1 base respectively, with 4 bases between them. The CDR3 region is CASTRNTEAFF. In DNA form, the CDR3 reads TGTGCCAGCACCCGGAACACTGAAGCTTTCTTT.

The chain uses TRBV28 and TRBJ2-5; D is unresolved. V was shortened by 5 bases and J by 1 base, with 8 bases between the two germline ends. The CDR3 consists of 13 residues. Per germline, CDR1 MDHEN and CDR2 SYDVKM. The CDR3 loop reads CASSHQRQETQYF. The CDR3 nucleotides are TGTGCCAGCAGTCATCAGCGCCAAGAGACCCAGTACTTC.

This clone was observed a handful of times. The chain has TRBV30 and TRBJ1-2; D may be TRBD1 (5 bases). From germline, CDR1 is GTSNPN and CDR2 SVGIG (reference sequence). Trimming took 0 bases from V and 5 from J, leaving 10 bases between them. This CDR3 region has 13 residues. The CDR3 bases are TGTGCCTGGAGTGTACGGGGGGAGTATGGCTACACCTTC. Translating gives CAWSVRGEYGYTF.

This clone has just a few counts. The gene calls are TRBV5-1 and TRBJ1-1; 12 nucleotides match TRBD1. Germline values: CDR1 SGHRS, CDR2 YFSETQ. This CDR3 is 15 amino acids long. The V gene end was trimmed by 0 bases and the J gene end by 8 bases; junction bases not matched to a gene: 5. The CDR3 here is CASSLEGGQGAEAFF. CDR3 in DNA: TGCGCCAGCAGCTTGGAGGGGGGACAGGGGGCCGAAGCTTTCTTT.

V and J are TRBV5-1 and TRBJ1-5, with a tentative D call TRBD1 (5 bases). CDR1 is SGHRS, CDR2 YFSETQ, per germline. Trimming removed 4 bases from V and 1 base from J, with 12 bases in between. The CDR3 consists of 15 residues. The CDR3 spells CASSPQVGSNQPQHF. The DNA of the CDR3 is TGCGCCAGCAGCCCACAGGTTGGGAGCAATCAGCCCCAGCATTTT.